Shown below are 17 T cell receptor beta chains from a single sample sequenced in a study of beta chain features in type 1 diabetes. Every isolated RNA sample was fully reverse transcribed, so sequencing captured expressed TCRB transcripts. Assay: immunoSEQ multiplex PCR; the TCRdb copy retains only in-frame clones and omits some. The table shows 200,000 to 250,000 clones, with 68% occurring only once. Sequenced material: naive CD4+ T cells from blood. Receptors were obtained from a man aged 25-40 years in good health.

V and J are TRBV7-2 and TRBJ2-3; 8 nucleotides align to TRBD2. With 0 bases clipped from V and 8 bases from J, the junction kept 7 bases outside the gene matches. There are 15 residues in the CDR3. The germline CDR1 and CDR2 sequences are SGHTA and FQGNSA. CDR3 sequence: CASSLASGALATQYF. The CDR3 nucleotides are TGTGCCAGCAGCTTAGCTAGCGGGGCCCTGGCTACGCAGTATTTT.

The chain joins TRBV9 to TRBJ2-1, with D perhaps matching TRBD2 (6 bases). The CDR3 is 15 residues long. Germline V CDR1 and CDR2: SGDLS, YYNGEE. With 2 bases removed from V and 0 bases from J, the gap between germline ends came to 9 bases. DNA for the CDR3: TGTGCCAGCAGCGTCCGGGACTTCTCCTACAATGAGCAGTTCTTC. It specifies CASSVRDFSYNEQFF.

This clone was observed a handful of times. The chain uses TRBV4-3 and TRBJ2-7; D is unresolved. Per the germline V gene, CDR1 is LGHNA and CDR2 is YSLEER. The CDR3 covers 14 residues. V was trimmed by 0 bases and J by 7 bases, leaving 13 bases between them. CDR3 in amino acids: CASSQEYGRWEQYF. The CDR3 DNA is TGCGCCAGCAGCCAAGAATATGGACGGTGGGAGCAGTACTTC.

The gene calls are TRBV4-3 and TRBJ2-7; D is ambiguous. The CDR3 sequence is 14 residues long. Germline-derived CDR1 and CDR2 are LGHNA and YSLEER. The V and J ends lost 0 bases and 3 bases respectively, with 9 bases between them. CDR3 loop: CASSQDVYSYEQYF. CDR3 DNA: TGCGCCAGCAGCCAAGATGTATACAGCTACGAGCAGTACTTC.

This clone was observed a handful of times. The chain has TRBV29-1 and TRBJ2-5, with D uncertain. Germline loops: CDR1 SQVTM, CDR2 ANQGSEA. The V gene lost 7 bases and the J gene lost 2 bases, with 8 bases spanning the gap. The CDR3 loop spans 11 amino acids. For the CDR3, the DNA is TGCAGCGGAGTGTGGCAAGAGACCCAGTACTTC. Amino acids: CSGVWQETQYF.

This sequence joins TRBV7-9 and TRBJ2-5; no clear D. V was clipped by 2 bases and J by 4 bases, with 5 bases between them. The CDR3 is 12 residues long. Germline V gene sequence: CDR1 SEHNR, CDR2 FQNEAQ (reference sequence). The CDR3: CASSLSAETQYF. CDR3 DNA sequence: TGTGCCAGCAGCTTATCAGCAGAGACCCAGTACTTC.

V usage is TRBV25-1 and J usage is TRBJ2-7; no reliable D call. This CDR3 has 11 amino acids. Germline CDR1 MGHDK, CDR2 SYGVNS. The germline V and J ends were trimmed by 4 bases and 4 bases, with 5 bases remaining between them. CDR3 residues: CASSGLYEQYF. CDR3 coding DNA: TGTGCCAGCAGTGGATTATACGAGCAGTACTTC.

The CDR3 spells CASRKSGVETQYF. CDR3 coding DNA: TGTGCCAGCAGGAAGTCAGGGGTAGAGACCCAGTACTTC. The chain combines TRBV25-1 with TRBJ2-5; D is perhaps TRBD1 (6 bases). V lost 6 bases and J 4 bases, leaving 12 bases between the germline ends. CDR3 length equals 13 residues. The germline gives CDR1 MGHDK, CDR2 SYGVNS.

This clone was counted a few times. CDR3 in amino acids: CSARAGEEQYF. CDR3 bases: TGCAGTGCTAGAGCGGGGGAAGAGCAGTACTTC. V and J are TRBV20-1 and TRBJ2-7, with D tentatively TRBD2 (6 bases). The CDR3 consists of 11 residues. Germline-derived CDR1 and CDR2 are DFQATT and SNEGSKA (reference sequence). Trimming took 1 base from V and 7 from J, leaving 8 bases between them.

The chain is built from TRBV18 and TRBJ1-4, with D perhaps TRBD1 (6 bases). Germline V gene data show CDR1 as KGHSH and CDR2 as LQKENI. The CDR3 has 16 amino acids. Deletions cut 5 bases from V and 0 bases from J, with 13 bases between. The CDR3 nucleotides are TGTGCCAGCTCATCAAACAGACAGGCAACTAATGAAAAACTGTTTTTT. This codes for CASSSNRQATNEKLFF.

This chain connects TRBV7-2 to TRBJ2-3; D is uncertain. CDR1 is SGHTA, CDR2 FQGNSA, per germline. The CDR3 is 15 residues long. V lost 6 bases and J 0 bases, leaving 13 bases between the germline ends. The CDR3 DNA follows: TGTGCCAGCAGTCAGAGGATCGCTAGCACAGATACGCAGTATTTT. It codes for CASSQRIASTDTQYF.

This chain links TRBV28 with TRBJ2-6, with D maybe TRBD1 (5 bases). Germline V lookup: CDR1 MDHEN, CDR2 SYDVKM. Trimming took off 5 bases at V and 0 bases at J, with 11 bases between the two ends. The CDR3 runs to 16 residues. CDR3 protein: CASSPTGRSGANVLTF. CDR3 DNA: TGTGCCAGCAGTCCTACAGGTCGCTCTGGGGCCAACGTCCTGACTTTC.

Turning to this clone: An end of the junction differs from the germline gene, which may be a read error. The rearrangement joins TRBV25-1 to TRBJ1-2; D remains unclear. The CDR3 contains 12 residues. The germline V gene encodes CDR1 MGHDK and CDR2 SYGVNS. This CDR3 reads CASSALNYAYTF. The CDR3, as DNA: TGTGCCAGCAGTGCCCTCAACTATGCCTACACCTTC.

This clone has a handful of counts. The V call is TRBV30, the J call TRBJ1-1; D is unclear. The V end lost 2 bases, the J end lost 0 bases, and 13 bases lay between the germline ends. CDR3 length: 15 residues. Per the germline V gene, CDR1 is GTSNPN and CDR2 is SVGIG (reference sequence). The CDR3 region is CAWSMLRELNTEAFF. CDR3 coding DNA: TGTGCCTGGAGTATGTTAAGGGAGTTGAACACTGAAGCTTTCTTT.

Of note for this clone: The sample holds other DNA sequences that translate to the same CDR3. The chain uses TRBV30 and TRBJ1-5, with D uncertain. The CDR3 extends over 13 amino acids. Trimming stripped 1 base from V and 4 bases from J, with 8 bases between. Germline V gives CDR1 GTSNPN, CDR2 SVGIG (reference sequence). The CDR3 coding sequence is TGTGCCTGGAGTGGAACGGGAAATCAGCCCCAGCATTTT. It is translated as CAWSGTGNQPQHF.

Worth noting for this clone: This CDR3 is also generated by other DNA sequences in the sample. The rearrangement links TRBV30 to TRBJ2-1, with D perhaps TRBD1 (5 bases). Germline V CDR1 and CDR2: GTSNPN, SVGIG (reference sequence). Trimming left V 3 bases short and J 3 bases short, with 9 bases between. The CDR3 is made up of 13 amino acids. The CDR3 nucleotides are TGTGCCTGGAGCGCAGACAGCTACAATGAGCAGTTCTTC. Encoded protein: CAWSADSYNEQFF.

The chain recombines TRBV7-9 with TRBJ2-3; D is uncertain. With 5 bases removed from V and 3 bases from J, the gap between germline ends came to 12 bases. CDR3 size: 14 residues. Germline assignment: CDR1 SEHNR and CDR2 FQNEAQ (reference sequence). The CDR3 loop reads CASSRGAATDTQYF. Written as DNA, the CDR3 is TGTGCCAGCAGCCGCGGAGCAGCTACAGATACGCAGTATTTT.